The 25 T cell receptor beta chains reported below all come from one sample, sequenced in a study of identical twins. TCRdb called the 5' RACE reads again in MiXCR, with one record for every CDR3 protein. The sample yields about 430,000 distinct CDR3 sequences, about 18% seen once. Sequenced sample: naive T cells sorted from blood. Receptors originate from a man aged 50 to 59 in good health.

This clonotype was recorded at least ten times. This CDR3 is CASSLAGEGGTEAFF. The CDR3 coding sequence is TGCGCCAGCAGCTTAGCGGGAGAAGGTGGGACTGAAGCTTTCTTT. This chain links TRBV5-1 with TRBJ1-1; D is unclear. Per the germline V gene, CDR1 is SGHRS and CDR2 is YFSETQ. The germline V and J ends were trimmed by 2 bases and 5 bases, with 16 bases remaining between them. The CDR3 runs to 15 residues.

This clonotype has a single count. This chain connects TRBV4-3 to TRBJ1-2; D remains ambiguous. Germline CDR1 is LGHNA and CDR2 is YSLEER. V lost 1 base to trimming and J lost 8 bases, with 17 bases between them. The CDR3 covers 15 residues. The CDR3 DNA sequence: TGCGCCAGCAGCCAAGGGACCCTCCGGGGAAGGGGCTACACCTTC. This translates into CASSQGTLRGRGYTF.

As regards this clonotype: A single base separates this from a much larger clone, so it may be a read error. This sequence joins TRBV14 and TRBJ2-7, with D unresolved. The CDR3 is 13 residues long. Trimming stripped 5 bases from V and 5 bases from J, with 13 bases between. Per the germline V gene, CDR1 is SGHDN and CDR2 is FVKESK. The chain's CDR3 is CASSSLPGDEQYF. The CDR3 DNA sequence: TGTGCCAGCAGCAGTCTCCCCGGAGACGAGCAGTACTTC.

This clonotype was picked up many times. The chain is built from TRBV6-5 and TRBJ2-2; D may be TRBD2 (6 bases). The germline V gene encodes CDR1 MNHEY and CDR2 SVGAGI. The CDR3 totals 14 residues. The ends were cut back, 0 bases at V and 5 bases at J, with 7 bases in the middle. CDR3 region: CASSYSGGTGELFF. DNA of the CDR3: TGTGCCAGCAGTTACTCCGGGGGAACCGGGGAGCTGTTTTTT.

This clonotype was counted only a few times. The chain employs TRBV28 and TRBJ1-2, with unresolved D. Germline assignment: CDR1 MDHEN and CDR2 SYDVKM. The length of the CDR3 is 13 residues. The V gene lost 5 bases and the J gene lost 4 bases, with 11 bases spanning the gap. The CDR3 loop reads CASSITWGYGYTF. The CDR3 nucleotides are TGTGCCAGCAGTATAACCTGGGGCTATGGCTACACCTTC.

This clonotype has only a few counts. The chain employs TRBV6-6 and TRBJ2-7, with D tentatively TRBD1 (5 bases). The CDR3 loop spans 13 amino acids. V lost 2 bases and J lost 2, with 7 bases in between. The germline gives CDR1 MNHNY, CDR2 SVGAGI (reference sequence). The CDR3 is CASSYKGPYEQYF. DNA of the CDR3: TGTGCCAGCAGTTACAAGGGGCCCTACGAGCAGTACTTC.

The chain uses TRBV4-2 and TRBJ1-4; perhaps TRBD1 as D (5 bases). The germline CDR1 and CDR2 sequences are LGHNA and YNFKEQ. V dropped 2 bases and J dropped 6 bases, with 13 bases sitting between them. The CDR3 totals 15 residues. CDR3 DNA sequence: TGTGCCAGCAGCCAAAGGGGCAGGGATCATGAAAAACTGTTTTTT. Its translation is CASSQRGRDHEKLFF.

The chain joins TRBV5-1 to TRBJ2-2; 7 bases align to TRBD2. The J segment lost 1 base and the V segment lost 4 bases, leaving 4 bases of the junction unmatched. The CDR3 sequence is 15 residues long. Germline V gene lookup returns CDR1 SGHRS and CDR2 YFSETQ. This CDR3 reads CASSRLAENTGELFF. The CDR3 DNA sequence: TGCGCCAGCAGCCGGCTAGCGGAGAACACCGGGGAGCTGTTTTTT.

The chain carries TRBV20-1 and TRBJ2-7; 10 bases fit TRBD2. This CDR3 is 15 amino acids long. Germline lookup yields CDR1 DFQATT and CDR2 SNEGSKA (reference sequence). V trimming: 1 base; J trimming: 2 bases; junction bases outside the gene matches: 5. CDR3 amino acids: CSARVGTSVTYEQYF. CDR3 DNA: TGCAGTGCTAGAGTAGGGACTAGCGTAACCTACGAGCAGTACTTC.

The CDR3 loop is CASSLSTGGFYGYTF. The CDR3, as DNA: TGTGCCAGCAGTTTATCTACAGGGGGTTTTTATGGCTACACCTTC. J is TRBJ1-2 and V is TRBV27, with 8 bases aligning to TRBD1. Germline CDR1 reads MNHEY; CDR2 reads SMNVEV (reference sequence). Trimming removed 0 bases from V and 5 bases from J; junction bases left unmatched: 5. The CDR3 covers 15 residues.

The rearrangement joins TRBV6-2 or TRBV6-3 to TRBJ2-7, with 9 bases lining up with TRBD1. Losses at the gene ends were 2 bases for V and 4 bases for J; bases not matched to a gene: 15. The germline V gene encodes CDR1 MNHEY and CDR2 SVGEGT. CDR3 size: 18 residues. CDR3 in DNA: TGTGCCAGCAGTTACGAGAGCTCCGGGACAGGGAGTTTGTACGAGCAGTACTTC. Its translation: CASSYESSGTGSLYEQYF.

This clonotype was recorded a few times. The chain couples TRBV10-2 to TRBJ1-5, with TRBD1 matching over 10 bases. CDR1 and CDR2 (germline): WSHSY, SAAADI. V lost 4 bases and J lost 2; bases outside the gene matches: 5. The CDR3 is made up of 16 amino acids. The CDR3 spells CASSVPGTGGNQPQHF. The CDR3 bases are TGCGCCAGCAGTGTACCCGGGACAGGGGGCAATCAGCCCCAGCATTTT.

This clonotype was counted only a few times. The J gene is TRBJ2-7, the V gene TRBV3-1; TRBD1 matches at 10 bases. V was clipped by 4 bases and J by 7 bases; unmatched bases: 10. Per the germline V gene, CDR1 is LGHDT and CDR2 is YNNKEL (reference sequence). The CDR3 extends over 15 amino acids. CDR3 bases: TGTGCCAGCAGCCTTCCCGGGACAGGGGCATGGGAGCAGTACTTC. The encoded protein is CASSLPGTGAWEQYF.

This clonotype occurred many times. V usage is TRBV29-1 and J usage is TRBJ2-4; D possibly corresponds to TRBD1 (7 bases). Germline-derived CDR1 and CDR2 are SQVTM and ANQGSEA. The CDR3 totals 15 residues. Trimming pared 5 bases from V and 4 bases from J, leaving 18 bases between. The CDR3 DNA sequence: TGCAGCGTTTCAGGGGGGATAGAGCCGAAAAACATTCAGTACTTC. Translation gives CSVSGGIEPKNIQYF.

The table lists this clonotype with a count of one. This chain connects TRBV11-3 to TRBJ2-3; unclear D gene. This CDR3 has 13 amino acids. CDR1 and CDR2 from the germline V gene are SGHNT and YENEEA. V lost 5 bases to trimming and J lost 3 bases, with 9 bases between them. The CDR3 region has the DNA TGTGCCAGCAGCATAGTCGGAACAGATACGCAGTATTTT. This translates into CASSIVGTDTQYF.

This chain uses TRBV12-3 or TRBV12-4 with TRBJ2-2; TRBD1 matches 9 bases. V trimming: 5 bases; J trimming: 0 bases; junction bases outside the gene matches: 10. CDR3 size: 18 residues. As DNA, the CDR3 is TGTGCCAGCAGTCCTGGACAGGGGTCTGAATCGAACACCGGGGAGCTGTTTTTT. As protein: CASSPGQGSESNTGELFF.

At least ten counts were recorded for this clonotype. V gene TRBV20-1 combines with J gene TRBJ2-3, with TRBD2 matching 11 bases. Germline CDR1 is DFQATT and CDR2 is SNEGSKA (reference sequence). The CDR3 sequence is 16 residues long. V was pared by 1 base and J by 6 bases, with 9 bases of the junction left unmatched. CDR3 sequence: CSARALSGGARDTQYF. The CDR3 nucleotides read TGCAGTGCTAGAGCACTTAGCGGGGGGGCAAGGGATACGCAGTATTTT.

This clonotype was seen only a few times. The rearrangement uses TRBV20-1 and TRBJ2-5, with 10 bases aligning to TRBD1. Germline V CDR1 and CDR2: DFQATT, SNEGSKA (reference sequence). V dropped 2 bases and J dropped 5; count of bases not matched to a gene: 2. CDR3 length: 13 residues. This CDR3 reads CSARSDRGETQYF. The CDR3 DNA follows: TGCAGTGCTAGATCGGACAGGGGGGAGACCCAGTACTTC.

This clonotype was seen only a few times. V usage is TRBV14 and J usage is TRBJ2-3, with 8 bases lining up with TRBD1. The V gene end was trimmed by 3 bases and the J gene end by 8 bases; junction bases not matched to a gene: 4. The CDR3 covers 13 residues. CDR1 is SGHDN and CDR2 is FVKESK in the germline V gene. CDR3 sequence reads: CASSHGQGSTQYF. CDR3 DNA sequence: TGTGCCAGCAGCCACGGACAGGGCAGTACGCAGTATTTT.

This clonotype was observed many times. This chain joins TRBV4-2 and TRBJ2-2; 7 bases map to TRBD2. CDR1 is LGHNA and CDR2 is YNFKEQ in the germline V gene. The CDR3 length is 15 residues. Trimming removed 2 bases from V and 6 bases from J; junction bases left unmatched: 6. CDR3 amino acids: CASSQREGLAGELFF. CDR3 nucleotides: TGTGCCAGCAGCCAAAGGGAGGGGTTAGCCGGGGAGCTGTTTTTT.

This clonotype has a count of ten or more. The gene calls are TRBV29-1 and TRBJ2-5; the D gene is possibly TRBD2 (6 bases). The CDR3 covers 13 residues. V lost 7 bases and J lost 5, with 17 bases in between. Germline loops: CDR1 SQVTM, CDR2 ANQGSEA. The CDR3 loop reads CSAETRGTETQYF. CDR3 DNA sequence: TGCAGCGCCGAGACTAGGGGTACGGAGACCCAGTACTTC.

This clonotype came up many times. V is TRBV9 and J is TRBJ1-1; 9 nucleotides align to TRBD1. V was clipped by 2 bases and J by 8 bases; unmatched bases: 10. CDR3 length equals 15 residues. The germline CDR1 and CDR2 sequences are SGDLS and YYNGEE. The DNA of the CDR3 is TGTGCCAGCAGCGTCGCCGGGACAGGGTCTACCGAAGCTTTCTTT. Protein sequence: CASSVAGTGSTEAFF.

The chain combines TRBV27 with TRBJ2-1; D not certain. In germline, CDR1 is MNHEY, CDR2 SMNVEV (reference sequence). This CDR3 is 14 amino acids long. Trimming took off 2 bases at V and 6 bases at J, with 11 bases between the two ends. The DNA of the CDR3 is TGTGCCAGCAGTTTAGTTCCGCTCGGCAATGAGCAGTTCTTC. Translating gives CASSLVPLGNEQFF.

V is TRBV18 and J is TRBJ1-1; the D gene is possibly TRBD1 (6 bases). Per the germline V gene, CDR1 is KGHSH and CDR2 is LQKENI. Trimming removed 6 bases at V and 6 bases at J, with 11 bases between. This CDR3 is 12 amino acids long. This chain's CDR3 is CASSPGTSEAFF. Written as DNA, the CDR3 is TGTGCCAGCTCGCCTGGGACATCTGAAGCTTTCTTT.

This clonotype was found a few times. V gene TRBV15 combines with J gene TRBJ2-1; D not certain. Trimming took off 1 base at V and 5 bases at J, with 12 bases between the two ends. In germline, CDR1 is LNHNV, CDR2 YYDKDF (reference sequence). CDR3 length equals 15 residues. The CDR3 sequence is CATSRGRVGNNEQFF. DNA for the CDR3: TGTGCCACCAGCAGAGGAAGGGTCGGAAACAATGAGCAGTTCTTC.